This T cell receptor (beta chain) was identified during a study of patients and donors after allogeneic stem cell transplantation. The CDR3 runs to 15 residues. The V and J ends lost 2 bases and 2 bases, in that order; junction bases with no gene match: 6. One entry per CDR3 protein results from TCRdb running MiXCR on the RT-PCR reads. The sample shows about 7,100 distinct CDR3 sequences, roughly 13% of them seen only once. Sequenced material: blood, either unsorted or a sorted T cell fraction (not recorded which). The chain employs TRBV6-7 and TRBJ2-7; 7 nucleotides agree with TRBD1. TRBV6-7 is an open reading frame whose function is uncertain. This clonotype originated in a human donor who was either an allogeneic HSCT recipient or a stem cell or donor lymphocyte infusion donor (not recorded which). It is not recorded whose cells these are; they may come from a transplant donor. CDR3 sequence: CASSYMDRPTYEQYF. The CDR3 DNA sequence: TGTGCCAGCAGTTACATGGACAGGCCAACCTACGAGCAGTACTTC.